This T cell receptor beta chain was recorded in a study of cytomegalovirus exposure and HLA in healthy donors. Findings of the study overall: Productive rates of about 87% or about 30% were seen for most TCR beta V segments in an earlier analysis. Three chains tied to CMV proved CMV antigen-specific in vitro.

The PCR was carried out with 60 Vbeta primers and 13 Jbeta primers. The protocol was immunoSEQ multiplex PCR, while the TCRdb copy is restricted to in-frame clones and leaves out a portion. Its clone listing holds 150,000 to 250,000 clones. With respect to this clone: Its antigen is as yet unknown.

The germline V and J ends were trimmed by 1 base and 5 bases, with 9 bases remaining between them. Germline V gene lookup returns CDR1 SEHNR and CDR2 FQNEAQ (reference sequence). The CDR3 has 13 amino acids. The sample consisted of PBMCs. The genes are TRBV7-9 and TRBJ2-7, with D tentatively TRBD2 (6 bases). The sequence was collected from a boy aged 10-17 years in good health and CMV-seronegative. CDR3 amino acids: CASSLGEDHEQYF. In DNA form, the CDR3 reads TGTGCCAGCAGCTTAGGGGAGGACCACGAGCAGTACTTC.